The 4 T cell receptor beta chains presented below share a single source sample, sequenced in a study of T-cell reconstitution after alpha-beta-depleted transplantation in children. Unique molecular identifiers were incorporated during preparation of the TCRbeta library. TCRdb passed the PCR reads through MiXCR, listing each CDR3 protein once. The sample lists a few hundred thousand distinct CDR3 sequences; around 16% were seen once. The sample in question was PBMCs from the stem cell graft donor, obtained from the stem cell graft. The source is a human donor who donated a stem cell graft to a child with acute lymphoblastic leukemia.

This clonotype occurred a few times. The chain uses TRBV11-2 and TRBJ2-1, with D perhaps matching TRBD1 or TRBD2 (5 bases each). CDR3 length: 18 residues. The ends were cut back, 4 bases at V and 10 bases at J, with 29 bases in the middle. Looked up from germline, CDR1 is SGHAT and CDR2 is FQNNGV. The CDR3 here is CASSWSPGRKNFAKEQFF. The CDR3 nucleotides read TGTGCCAGCAGCTGGTCACCGGGACGTAAAAATTTTGCGAAAGAGCAGTTCTTC. Based on the CDR3 plus reference TRBV11-2 and TRBJ2-1, the full variable domain is EAGVAQSPRYKIIEKRQSVAFWCNPISGHATLYWYQQILGQGPKLLIQFQNNGVVDDSQLPKDRFSAERLKGVDSTLKIQPAKLEDSAVYLCASSWSPGRKNFAKEQFFGPGTRLTVL.

A remark on this clonotype: Just one base apart from a much larger clone, this may be a read error. The chain combines TRBV20-1 with TRBJ1-5; 9 bases map to TRBD1. CDR3 length: 15 residues. Per the germline V gene, CDR1 is DFQATT and CDR2 is SNEGSKA (reference sequence). The V segment lost 0 bases and the J segment 6 bases; nucleotides outside the gene matches: 6. For the CDR3, the DNA is TGCAGTGCTAGAGAACTGACAGGGGGAAGTCAGCCCCAGCATTTT. Amino acid sequence: CSARELTGGSQPQHF.

The chain employs TRBV29-1 and TRBJ2-1, with TRBD2 matching over 8 bases. Germline-derived CDR1 and CDR2 are SQVTM and ANQGSEA. J lost 2 bases, V lost 4 bases, and 1 base had no gene match. This CDR3 is built from 13 residues. In nucleotides, the CDR3 is TGCAGCGTTGTTAGCGGGGCCTACAATGAGCAGTTCTTC. Translated, it gives CSVVSGAYNEQFF.

This clonotype occurred a few times. The chain links TRBV14 to TRBJ2-1; D gene ambiguous. This CDR3 spans 17 amino acids. Germline loops: CDR1 SGHDN, CDR2 FVKESK. V lost 0 bases and J lost 6, with 18 bases in between. The CDR3 DNA follows: TGTGCCAGCAGCCAAGATCAGAAGTTAGGCCCCGGCAATGAGCAGTTCTTC. Protein product: CASSQDQKLGPGNEQFF.